The 20 T cell receptor beta chains below were found in one sample sequenced in a study of identical twins. Each CDR3 protein is one row after TCRdb ran MiXCR on the 5' RACE reads. Found here are hundreds of thousands of distinct CDR3 sequences, 9% to 15% of them singletons; the top ten hold around 1.6%. These same data were also listed under a study on yellow fever vaccine responses in identical twins.

Sample: PBMCs. The source of these receptors is a woman aged 18-29 years in good health.

This clonotype was counted only a few times. The J gene is TRBJ2-5, the V gene TRBV7-9, with a weak D call TRBD1 (5 bases). Trimming cost V 5 bases and J 0 bases, with 13 bases left between them. Germline V gene data show CDR1 as SEHNR and CDR2 as FQNEAQ (reference sequence). The CDR3 loop spans 15 amino acids. CDR3: CASSLRVYDQETQYF. The CDR3 DNA follows: TGTGCCAGCAGCCTCAGGGTTTACGACCAAGAGACCCAGTACTTC.

The chain has TRBV12-3 or TRBV12-4 and TRBJ2-1, with D perhaps assigned TRBD1 or TRBD2 (6 bases each). Trimming cost V 5 bases and J 13 bases, with 24 bases left between them. The CDR3 loop spans 15 amino acids. This CDR3 is CASSVQGAGSGSQFF. The DNA for the CDR3 is TGTGCCAGCAGTGTACAGGGAGCCGGGAGCGGGTCCCAGTTCTTC.

This chain uses TRBV7-8 with TRBJ2-2; D possibly corresponds to TRBD2 (7 bases). The CDR3 has 14 residues. From germline, CDR1 is SGHVS and CDR2 FQNEAQ. The V end was cut by 8 bases, the J end by 6 bases, with 16 bases between. In DNA form, the CDR3 reads TGTGCCAGCGTAGGGAGGGAGGGGGCCGGGGAGCTGTTTTTT. Protein: CASVGREGAGELFF.

This chain connects TRBV24-1 to TRBJ1-5; D gene unclear. Trimming took 4 bases from V and 6 from J, leaving 15 bases between them. The CDR3 totals 15 residues. Germline values: CDR1 KGHDR, CDR2 SFDVKD. CDR3: CATSDTRTGGQPQHF. In DNA, the CDR3 is TGTGCCACCAGTGACACCCGGACGGGCGGTCAGCCCCAGCATTTT.

The genes are TRBV3-1 and TRBJ2-3; D is perhaps TRBD1 (7 bases). Trimming took off 0 bases at V and 4 bases at J, with 17 bases between the two ends. CDR1 is LGHDT and CDR2 is YNNKEL in the germline V gene (reference sequence). This CDR3 has 17 amino acids. The CDR3 loop is CASSQDQGGAQPDTQYF. CDR3 in DNA: TGTGCCAGCAGCCAAGATCAGGGGGGCGCACAACCAGATACGCAGTATTTT.

This clonotype showed up just a few times. This rearrangement joins TRBV6-2 or TRBV6-3 to TRBJ2-7; D might be TRBD2 (6 bases). Trimming left V 4 bases short and J 4 bases short, with 8 bases between. Germline V lookup: CDR1 MNHEY, CDR2 SVGEGT. This CDR3 region has 12 residues. CDR3 sequence reads: CASSFAGYEQYV. The CDR3 DNA is TGTGCCAGCAGTTTCGCGGGGTACGAGCAGTACGTC.

There are a few counts of this clonotype. The CDR3 region is CASSASGLQPQHF. The CDR3 DNA is TGTGCCAGCAGTGCATCAGGACTACAGCCCCAGCATTTT. The J gene is TRBJ1-5, the V gene TRBV12-3 or TRBV12-4, with no clear D. V was shortened by 5 bases and J by 7 bases, with 12 bases between the two germline ends. The CDR3 totals 13 residues.

This clonotype has only a few counts. This chain joins TRBV11-2 and TRBJ2-2; no firm D call. The CDR3 runs 17 residues. V was trimmed by 3 bases and J by 2 bases, leaving 16 bases between them. Germline V gene data show CDR1 as SGHAT and CDR2 as FQNNGV. The CDR3 region has the DNA TGTGCCAGCAGCTTCGGTTCCTGGGGTATAAACACCGGGGAGCTGTTTTTT. Residues: CASSFGSWGINTGELFF.

A few counts support this clonotype. The chain carries TRBV4-1 and TRBJ2-7; 7 bases are a match to TRBD2. From germline, CDR1 is MGHRA and CDR2 YSYEKL. After removal of 2 bases from V and 0 bases from J, the junction contained 7 bases not matched to a gene. This CDR3 region has 16 residues. The CDR3 here is CASSQPVRGSSYEQYF. Written as DNA, the CDR3 is TGCGCCAGCAGCCAACCCGTGCGGGGGAGCTCCTACGAGCAGTACTTC.

V gene TRBV20-1 combines with J gene TRBJ1-5; no definite D call. The length of the CDR3 is 15 residues. Germline-derived CDR1 and CDR2 are DFQATT and SNEGSKA (reference sequence). The V end lost 0 bases, the J end lost 2 bases, and 11 bases lay between the germline ends. The CDR3: CSARDGSYGNQPQHF. The CDR3 nucleotides are TGCAGTGCTAGAGATGGGAGTTATGGCAATCAGCCCCAGCATTTT.

Ten or more counts support this clonotype. The V and J genes are TRBV15 and TRBJ2-5; 15 bases fit TRBD2. Germline V gene data show CDR1 as LNHNV and CDR2 as YYDKDF (reference sequence). The CDR3 consists of 17 residues. Trimming at V came to 3 bases and at J to 0 bases, leaving 2 bases not matched to a gene. CDR3 sequence: CATSSGTSGRYQETQYF. The CDR3 bases are TGTGCCACCAGCAGTGGGACTAGCGGGAGGTACCAAGAGACCCAGTACTTC.

V gene TRBV12-3 or TRBV12-4 combines with J gene TRBJ2-3, with D tentatively TRBD2 (6 bases). CDR3 size: 15 residues. With 6 bases removed from V and 3 bases from J, the gap between germline ends came to 16 bases. The DNA of the CDR3 is TGTGCCAGCAGCCTGGAGGGTTTACCGACAGATACGCAGTATTTT. Protein: CASSLEGLPTDTQYF.

The chain has TRBV7-9 and TRBJ2-1; tentative D call: TRBD1 (7 bases). The CDR3 sequence is 15 residues long. The V gene lost 5 bases and the J gene lost 7 bases, with 18 bases spanning the gap. Germline CDR1 and CDR2: SEHNR and FQNEAQ (reference sequence). The CDR3 sequence: CASSPPGAGQNEQFF. The CDR3 nucleotides are TGTGCCAGCAGCCCCCCAGGGGCGGGACAGAATGAGCAGTTCTTC.

In this sample, this clonotype turned up a few times. The chain joins TRBV6-2 or TRBV6-3 to TRBJ2-1; D possibly corresponds to TRBD2 (5 bases). Germline V gene sequence: CDR1 MNHEY, CDR2 SVGEGT. This CDR3 contains 14 residues. V was shortened by 2 bases and J by 4 bases, with 9 bases between the two germline ends. CDR3 amino acids: CASSYDYGYNEQFF. Here the CDR3 DNA reads TGTGCCAGCAGTTACGACTATGGATACAATGAGCAGTTCTTC.

This chain connects TRBV7-9 to TRBJ2-2, with D possibly being TRBD1 (6 bases). Trimming left V 4 bases short and J 7 bases short, with 19 bases between. Germline V gives CDR1 SEHNR, CDR2 FQNEAQ (reference sequence). The length of the CDR3 is 16 residues. CDR3 in amino acids: CASSSPDQGMSGELFF. CDR3 coding DNA: TGTGCCAGCAGCTCCCCGGACCAGGGGATGAGCGGGGAGCTGTTTTTT.

There are a few counts of this clonotype. The V and J genes are TRBV9 and TRBJ2-2; the match to TRBD1 covers 7 bases. The CDR3 contains 15 residues. The germline CDR1 and CDR2 sequences are SGDLS and YYNGEE. After removal of 1 base from V and 5 bases from J, the junction contained 5 bases not matched to a gene. The CDR3, as DNA: TGTGCCAGCAGCGTAAACAGGGGTGGGACCGGGGAGCTGTTTTTT. It encodes CASSVNRGGTGELFF. Based on the CDR3 plus reference TRBV9 and TRBJ2-2, the full variable domain is DSGVTQTPKHLITATGQRVTLRCSPRSGDLSVYWYQQSLDQGLQFLIQYYNGEERAKGNILERFSAQQFPDLHSELNLSSLELGDSALYFCASSVNRGGTGELFFGEGSRLTVL.

This clonotype was recorded a few times. This chain links TRBV6-1 with TRBJ2-3; 7 bases are a match to TRBD1. Trimming took 6 bases from V and 4 from J; bases not matched to a gene: 22. The CDR3 contains 19 residues. CDR1 and CDR2 (germline): MNHNS, SASEGT. The DNA of the CDR3 is TGTGCCAGCAGCCGACACCGGGACAGTAGTTTATTGTACCCAGATACGCAGTATTTT. Residues: CASSRHRDSSLLYPDTQYF.

The chain combines TRBV6-5 with TRBJ2-4; no clear D. Trimming left V 0 bases short and J 0 bases short, with 6 bases between. This CDR3 comprises 15 residues. Germline V lookup: CDR1 MNHEY, CDR2 SVGAGI. For the CDR3, the DNA is TGTGCCAGCAGTTACTCTGTGGTAGCCAAAAACATTCAGTACTTC. Translation: CASSYSVVAKNIQYF.

This clonotype was seen many times. The gene calls are TRBV4-2 and TRBJ1-3; unclear D gene. CDR3 length: 12 amino acids. Germline lookup yields CDR1 LGHNA and CDR2 YNFKEQ. V was shortened by 3 bases and J by 8 bases, with 8 bases between the two germline ends. The CDR3 DNA reads TGTGCCAGCAGCCATAGCGGGGACACCATATATTTT. It specifies CASSHSGDTIYF.

In DNA, the CDR3 is TGTGCCAGCAGTATGCCCTGGACAGGGTTTACGGGGGAGCTGTTTTTT. It is translated as CASSMPWTGFTGELFF. This chain connects TRBV6-1 to TRBJ2-2; TRBD1 agrees at 8 bases. The CDR3 sequence is 16 residues long. Per the germline V gene, CDR1 is MNHNS and CDR2 is SASEGT. The ends lost 5 bases at V and 8 bases at J; junction bases unmatched: 13.